Shown below are 19 T cell receptor beta chains from a single sample sequenced in a study of T cells in localized non-small cell lung cancer. Clones were read by immunoSEQ multiplex PCR, and TCRdb kept only the in-frame ones, dropping some. The sample records over 25,000 clones, 90% to 95% being singletons. The sample was PBMCs, taken before any cancer treatment. Every receptor here comes from a man between 40 and 70 years old with stage II lung adenocarcinoma.

The V and J genes are TRBV23-1 and TRBJ2-7; 11 bases map to TRBD1. TRBV23-1 is an ORF, and what it does is uncertain. The length of the CDR3 is 16 residues. The J segment lost 6 bases and the V segment lost 2 bases, leaving 9 bases of the junction unmatched. CDR3 loop: CASSQPYRDRGTEQYF. The CDR3 coding sequence is TGCGCCAGCAGTCAACCCTACCGGGACAGGGGGACCGAGCAGTACTTC.

V is TRBV7-2 and J is TRBJ2-4; D is uncertain. Per the germline V gene, CDR1 is SGHTA and CDR2 is FQGNSA. The CDR3 has 14 residues. With 4 bases removed from V and 5 bases from J, the gap between germline ends came to 12 bases. CDR3 coding DNA: TGTGCCAGCAGCTCGTCCTTTGGGGAAAACATTCAGTACTTC. Amino acid sequence: CASSSSFGENIQYF.

The chain joins TRBV9 to TRBJ1-2; D possibly corresponds to TRBD1 (6 bases). Germline lookup yields CDR1 SGDLS and CDR2 YYNGEE. V lost 7 bases and J lost 8, with 18 bases in between. CDR3 length equals 13 residues. The CDR3 region has the DNA TGTGCCAGCGGCAGTACAGGGAAGTCGGGCTACACCTTC. Its protein is CASGSTGKSGYTF.

The V call is TRBV4-1, the J call TRBJ1-2; TRBD1 matches at 9 bases. Germline CDR1 is MGHRA and CDR2 is YSYEKL. V was pared by 1 base and J by 2 bases, with 11 bases of the junction left unmatched. CDR3 size: 18 residues. The CDR3 coding sequence is TGCGCCAGCAGCCAAGCTATTAGGGGGGGACAGGGAAACTATGGCTACACCTTC. This encodes CASSQAIRGGQGNYGYTF.

The J gene is TRBJ1-5, the V gene TRBV19; perhaps TRBD1 as D (5 bases). This CDR3 has 12 residues. V dropped 9 bases and J dropped 7 bases, with 13 bases sitting between them. CDR1 and CDR2 from the germline V gene are LNHDA and SQIVND (reference sequence). The DNA of the CDR3 is TGTGCCAGCCGGGACTCGGACCAGCCCCAGCATTTT. Translation: CASRDSDQPQHF.

This CDR3 reads CASCQGSTDTQYF. The DNA of the CDR3 is TGTGCCAGTTGTCAGGGCAGCACAGATACGCAGTATTTT. This chain links TRBV28 with TRBJ2-3; perhaps TRBD1 as D (5 bases). This CDR3 is built from 13 residues. CDR1 MDHEN and CDR2 SYDVKM come from the germline V gene. Trimming took 9 bases from V and 0 from J, leaving 10 bases between them.

This clone was found once. The J gene is TRBJ1-2, the V gene TRBV19; D call uncertain. Trimming cost V 2 bases and J 3 bases, with 13 bases left between them. This CDR3 has 15 residues. In germline, CDR1 is LNHDA, CDR2 SQIVND (reference sequence). CDR3 sequence reads: CASSIKLGRDYGYTF. The CDR3 DNA sequence: TGTGCCAGTAGTATAAAACTGGGGAGGGACTATGGCTACACCTTC.

CDR3 sequence (DNA): TGCGCCAGCAGCGGGAGGACTAGTTTAATGCGTACAGATACGCAGTATTTT. It codes for CASSGRTSLMRTDTQYF. The chain links TRBV5-1 to TRBJ2-3; 7 bases align to TRBD2. The CDR3 is made up of 17 amino acids. Germline V gene data show CDR1 as SGHRS and CDR2 as YFSETQ. The ends lost 4 bases at V and 3 bases at J; junction bases unmatched: 14.

V and J are TRBV10-3 and TRBJ1-1; no clear D. The CDR3 contains 11 residues. Trimming removed 6 bases from V and 3 bases from J, with 5 bases in between. Germline V gives CDR1 ENHRY, CDR2 SYGVKD. CDR3 loop: CAISTDTEAFF. The CDR3 nucleotides are TGTGCCATCAGCACAGACACTGAAGCTTTCTTT.

In this sample, this clone turned up once. This chain connects TRBV23-1 to TRBJ2-6; D is unclear. TRBV23-1 is filed as an ORF, its function uncertain. The V end was cut by 5 bases, the J end by 5 bases, with 13 bases between. This CDR3 contains 15 residues. In DNA, the CDR3 is TGCGCCAGCAGTGCGCAACAAAGTCGGGCCAACGTCCTGACTTTC. Translating it yields CASSAQQSRANVLTF.

V gene TRBV2 combines with J gene TRBJ2-5; 12 bases agree with TRBD2. Looked up from germline, CDR1 is SNHLY and CDR2 is FYNNEI. Unmatched junction bases numbered 3, after V lost 5 bases and J lost 2 bases. This CDR3 has 15 residues. The CDR3 sequence is CASSWTSGTQETQYF. The CDR3 DNA is TGTGCCAGCAGTTGGACTAGCGGGACGCAAGAGACCCAGTACTTC.

In its sample, this clone was seen once. This chain links TRBV10-3 with TRBJ2-5; D is possibly TRBD1 (5 bases). Trimming took 4 bases from V and 5 from J, leaving 14 bases between them. This CDR3 spans 14 amino acids. From germline, CDR1 is ENHRY and CDR2 SYGVKD. The CDR3, as DNA: TGTGCCATCAGTGGACAGCCTCTGGAGGAGACCCAGTACTTC. Its translation: CAISGQPLEETQYF.

The rearrangement joins TRBV28 to TRBJ2-3, with D perhaps TRBD2 (5 bases). This CDR3 comprises 13 residues. V lost 5 bases and J lost 2, with 8 bases in between. Germline loops: CDR1 MDHEN, CDR2 SYDVKM. The chain's CDR3 is CASSLDFTDTQYF. In DNA form, the CDR3 reads TGTGCCAGCAGTCTGGACTTCACAGATACGCAGTATTTT.

The genes are TRBV5-1 and TRBJ2-5; either TRBD1 or TRBD2 may supply D (5 bases each). Germline assignment: CDR1 SGHRS and CDR2 YFSETQ. The CDR3 has 15 residues. The V and J ends lost 0 bases and 4 bases respectively, with 13 bases between them. The CDR3 DNA sequence: TGCGCCAGCAGCTTGGCTACCGTTGGGGGAGAGACCCAGTACTTC. Amino acids: CASSLATVGGETQYF. Combining the CDR3 with reference TRBV5-1 and TRBJ2-5 gives the whole variable domain KAGVTQTPRYLIKTRGQQVTLSCSPISGHRSVSWYQQTPGQGLQFLFEYFSETQRNKGNFPGRFSGRQFSNSRSEMNVSTLELGDSALYLCASSLATVGGETQYFGPGTRLLVL.

This clone was seen only a few times. The rearrangement joins TRBV7-9 to TRBJ2-7; a weak D match, TRBD1 (6 bases). V dropped 3 bases and J dropped 5 bases, with 8 bases sitting between them. Germline assignment: CDR1 SEHNR and CDR2 FQNEAQ (reference sequence). The CDR3 runs to 12 residues. CDR3: CASSLQGNEQYF. The CDR3 coding sequence is TGTGCCAGCAGCTTGCAGGGGAACGAGCAGTACTTC.

The chain joins TRBV5-1 to TRBJ2-1; 10 bases align to TRBD2. Germline trimming cut 3 bases from V and 5 bases from J; bases unmatched to any gene: 5. Germline CDR1 and CDR2: SGHRS and YFSETQ. This CDR3 contains 15 residues. The CDR3 loop reads CASSSRLAGHNEQFF. The CDR3 DNA reads TGCGCCAGCAGCTCCCGACTAGCGGGTCACAATGAGCAGTTCTTC.

This clone was seen a few times. The V gene is TRBV5-1, the J gene TRBJ1-4, with D possibly matching TRBD1 (5 bases). CDR1 and CDR2 (germline): SGHRS, YFSETQ. The CDR3 extends over 12 amino acids. The V and J ends lost 7 bases and 3 bases respectively, with 7 bases between them. The CDR3 is CASSGANEKLFF. The CDR3 nucleotides are TGCGCCAGCTCGGGGGCTAATGAAAAACTGTTTTTT.

This chain uses TRBV19 with TRBJ1-2, with D possibly matching TRBD1 (5 bases). The CDR3 length is 13 residues. CDR1 and CDR2 (germline): LNHDA, SQIVND (reference sequence). Deletions cut 3 bases from V and 4 bases from J, with 9 bases between. CDR3: CASSITGPYGYTF. Written as DNA, the CDR3 is TGTGCCAGTAGTATTACAGGTCCCTATGGCTACACCTTC.

The J gene is TRBJ2-1, the V gene TRBV7-9, with 8 bases identical to TRBD2. The CDR3 consists of 15 residues. The germline V gene has CDR1 SEHNR and CDR2 FQNEAQ (reference sequence). The V segment lost 0 bases and the J segment 5 bases; nucleotides outside the gene matches: 3. CDR3 coding DNA: TGTGCCAGCAGCTTAGCAGCGGGAGTTCACAATGAGCAGTTCTTC. Translated, it gives CASSLAAGVHNEQFF.